This TCR beta chain is from a study of graft-versus-host responses after intestinal transplantation. About the study: Recipients were given multivisceral, liver-intestinal, or isolated intestinal transplants. All recipients got anti-thymocyte globulin induction, then tacrolimus and steroids for approximately 3 years.

The CDR3 runs to 15 residues. V lost 0 bases and J 4 bases, leaving 9 bases between the germline ends. From germline, CDR1 is LGHNA and CDR2 YSLEER. Assay: immunoSEQ multiplex PCR; the TCRdb copy retains only in-frame clones and omits some. Altogether some 110,000 clones are present, about 92% being singletons, with the ten largest covering 1% to 1.5%. About this clone: Its matching antigen is unknown.

Study outcomes and limitations: Those patients showing graft-donor T cell macrochimerism displayed high graft-versus-host to host-versus-graft clonal ratios in allografts. Investigators detected GvH clones in recipient marrow, with some emerging earlier in ileum or blood.

The sample here was unstimulated CD8+ T cells sorted from spleen or lymph node cells, taken before transplant. The chain employs TRBV4-3 and TRBJ2-2; D uncertain. This sequence originates from a human donor who was the organ donor for an intestinal transplant. CDR3 nucleotides: TGCGCCAGCAGCCAAGATAGGGTCTTCACCGGGGAGCTGTTTTTT. It encodes CASSQDRVFTGELFF.